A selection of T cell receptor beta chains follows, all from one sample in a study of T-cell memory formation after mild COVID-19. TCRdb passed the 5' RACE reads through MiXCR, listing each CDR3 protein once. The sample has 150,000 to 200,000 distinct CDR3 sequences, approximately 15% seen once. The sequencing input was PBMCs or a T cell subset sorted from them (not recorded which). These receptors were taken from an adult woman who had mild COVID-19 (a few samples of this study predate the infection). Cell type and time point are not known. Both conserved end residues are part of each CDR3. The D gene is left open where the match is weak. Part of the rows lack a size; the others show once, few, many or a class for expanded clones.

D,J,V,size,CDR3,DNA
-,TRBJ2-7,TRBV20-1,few,CSATVELQSSYEQYF,TGCAGTGCCACAGTAGAACTCCAAAGCTCCTACGAGCAGTACTTC
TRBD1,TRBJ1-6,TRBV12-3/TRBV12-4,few,CASSPQGGGNSPLHF,TGTGCCAGCAGCCCACAGGGGGGAGGGAATTCACCCCTCCACTTT
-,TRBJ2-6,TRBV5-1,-,CASNLGTSGANVLTF,TGCGCCAGCAACTTGGGTACAAGTGGGGCCAACGTCCTGACTTTC
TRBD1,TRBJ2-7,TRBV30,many,CAWRGGLSYEQYF,TGTGCCTGGAGAGGGGGCCTCTCCTACGAGCAGTACTTC
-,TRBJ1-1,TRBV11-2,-,CASSSHLVEAFF,TGTGCCAGCAGCTCCCATTTAGTTGAAGCTTTCTTT
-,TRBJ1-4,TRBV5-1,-,CASSSRKQTTNEKLFF,TGCGCCAGCAGCTCCCGGAAACAGACAACTAATGAAAAACTGTTTTTT
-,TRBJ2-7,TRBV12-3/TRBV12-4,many,CASSLGGGAAYEQYF,TGTGCCAGCAGTCTGGGGGGGGGCGCGGCCTACGAGCAGTACTTC
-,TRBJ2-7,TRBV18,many,CASSPSPDIYEQYF,TGTGCCAGCTCACCATCGCCGGACATCTACGAGCAGTACTTC
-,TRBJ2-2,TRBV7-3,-,CASSLVGHGELFF,TGTGCCAGCAGCTTAGTCGGTCACGGGGAGCTGTTTTTT
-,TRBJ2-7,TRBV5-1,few,CASSLGSRPGHYKSYEQYF,TGCGCCAGCAGCTTGGGCAGTCGACCGGGACACTATAAGTCCTACGAGCAGTACTTC
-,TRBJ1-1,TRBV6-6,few,CASSQRTDFEAFF,TGTGCCAGCAGTCAAAGGACCGATTTTGAAGCTTTCTTT
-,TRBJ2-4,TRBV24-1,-,CATSDDEWTDIQYF,TGTGCCACCAGTGATGACGAGTGGACGGACATTCAGTACTTC
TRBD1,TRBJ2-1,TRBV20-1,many,CSARPQDRVHEQFF,TGCAGTGCTAGACCTCAGGACAGGGTGCATGAGCAGTTCTTC
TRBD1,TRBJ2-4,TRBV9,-,CASSASTGSGQYF,TGTGCCAGCAGCGCGTCGACAGGGTCGGGTCAGTACTTC
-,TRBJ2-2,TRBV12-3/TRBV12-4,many,CASSLRGSGELFF,TGTGCCAGCAGTTTAAGGGGGTCCGGGGAGCTGTTTTTT